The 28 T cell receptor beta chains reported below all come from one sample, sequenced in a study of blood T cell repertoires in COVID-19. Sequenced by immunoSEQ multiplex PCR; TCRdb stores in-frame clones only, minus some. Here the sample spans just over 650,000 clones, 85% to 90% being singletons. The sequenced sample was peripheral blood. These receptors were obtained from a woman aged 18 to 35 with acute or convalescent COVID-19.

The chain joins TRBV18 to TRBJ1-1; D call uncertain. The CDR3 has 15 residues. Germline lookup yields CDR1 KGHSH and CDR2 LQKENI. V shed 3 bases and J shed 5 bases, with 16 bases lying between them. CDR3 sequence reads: CASSPTAFLRTEAFF. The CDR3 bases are TGTGCCAGCTCACCGACCGCCTTTCTCAGGACTGAAGCTTTCTTT.

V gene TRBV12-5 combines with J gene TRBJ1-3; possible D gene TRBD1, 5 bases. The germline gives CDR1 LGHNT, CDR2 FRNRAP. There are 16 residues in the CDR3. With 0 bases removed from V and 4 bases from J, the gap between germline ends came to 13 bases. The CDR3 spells CASGLVLQGWGNTIYF. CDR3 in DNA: TGTGCTAGTGGTTTGGTACTTCAGGGCTGGGGAAACACCATATATTTT.

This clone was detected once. The CDR3 loop reads CASSPPNSGGGTEAFF. DNA for the CDR3: TGTGCCAGCTCACCACCTAATTCTGGGGGAGGCACTGAAGCTTTCTTT. The V and J genes are TRBV18 and TRBJ1-1, with a tentative D call TRBD1 (5 bases). The CDR3 loop spans 16 amino acids. V was pared by 0 bases and J by 4 bases, with 15 bases between. Germline V lookup: CDR1 KGHSH, CDR2 LQKENI.

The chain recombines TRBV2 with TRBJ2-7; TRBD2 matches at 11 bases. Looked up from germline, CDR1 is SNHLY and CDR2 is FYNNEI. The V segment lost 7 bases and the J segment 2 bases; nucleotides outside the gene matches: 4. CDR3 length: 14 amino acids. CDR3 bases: TGTGCCAGCACCCCGGGACTAGCGGCCTACGAGCAGTACTTC. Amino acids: CASTPGLAAYEQYF.

The CDR3 DNA reads as TGTGCCAGCAGCTTGGAGGGACAGGGGTTCCACGAGCAGTACTTC. As protein: CASSLEGQGFHEQYF. The chain is built from TRBV5-6 and TRBJ2-7; TRBD1 matches at 10 bases. CDR1 and CDR2 (germline): SGHDT, YYEEEE. The CDR3 contains 15 residues. V gave up 0 bases and J gave up 5 bases; unmatched junction bases: 5.

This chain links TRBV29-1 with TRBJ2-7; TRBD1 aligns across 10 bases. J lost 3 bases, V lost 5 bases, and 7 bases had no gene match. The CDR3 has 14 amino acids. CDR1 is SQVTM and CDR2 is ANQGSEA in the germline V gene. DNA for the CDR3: TGCAGCGTTCGTCCCGGGACAGGGGACTACGAGCAGTACTTC. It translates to CSVRPGTGDYEQYF.

CDR3 protein: CASSVAAANQPQHF. DNA for the CDR3: TGTGCCAGCAGCGTAGCGGCGGCTAATCAGCCCCAGCATTTT. V gene TRBV9 combines with J gene TRBJ1-5; D gene unclear. Trimming removed 0 bases from V and 4 bases from J, with 8 bases in between. The CDR3 totals 14 residues. Germline-derived CDR1 and CDR2 are SGDLS and YYNGEE.

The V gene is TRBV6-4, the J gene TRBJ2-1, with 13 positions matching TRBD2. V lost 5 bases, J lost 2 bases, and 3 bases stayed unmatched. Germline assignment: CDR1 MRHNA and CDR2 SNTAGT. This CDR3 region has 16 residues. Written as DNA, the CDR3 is TGTGCCAGCAGTCGGACTAGCGGGGGCCCCTACAATGAGCAGTTCTTC. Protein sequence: CASSRTSGGPYNEQFF.

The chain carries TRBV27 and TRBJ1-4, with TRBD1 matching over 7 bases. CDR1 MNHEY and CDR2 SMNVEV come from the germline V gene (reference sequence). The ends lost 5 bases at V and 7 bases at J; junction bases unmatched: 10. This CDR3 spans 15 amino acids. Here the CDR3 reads CASSLGYRGGEKLFF. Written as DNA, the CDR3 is TGTGCCAGCAGTCTCGGATACAGGGGCGGTGAAAAACTGTTTTTT.

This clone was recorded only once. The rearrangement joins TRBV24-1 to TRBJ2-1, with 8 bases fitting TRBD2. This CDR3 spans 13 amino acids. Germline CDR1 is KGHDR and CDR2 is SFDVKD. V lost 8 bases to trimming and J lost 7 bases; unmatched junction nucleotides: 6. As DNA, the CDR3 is TGTGCCACCAAACCGGGGGGGATGAATGAGCAGTTCTTC. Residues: CATKPGGMNEQFF.

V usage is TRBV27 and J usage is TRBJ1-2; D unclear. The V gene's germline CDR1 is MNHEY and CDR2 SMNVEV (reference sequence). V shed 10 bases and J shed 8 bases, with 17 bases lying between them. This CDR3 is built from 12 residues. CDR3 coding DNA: TGTGCCACCCTTACACCCCTCGGGGGCTACACCTTC. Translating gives CATLTPLGGYTF.

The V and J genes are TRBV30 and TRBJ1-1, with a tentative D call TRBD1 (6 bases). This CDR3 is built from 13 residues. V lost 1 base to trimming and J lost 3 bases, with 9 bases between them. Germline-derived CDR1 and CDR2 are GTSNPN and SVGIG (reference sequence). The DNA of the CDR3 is TGTGCCTGGAGTGAGAACAGGGACACTGAAGCTTTCTTT. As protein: CAWSENRDTEAFF.

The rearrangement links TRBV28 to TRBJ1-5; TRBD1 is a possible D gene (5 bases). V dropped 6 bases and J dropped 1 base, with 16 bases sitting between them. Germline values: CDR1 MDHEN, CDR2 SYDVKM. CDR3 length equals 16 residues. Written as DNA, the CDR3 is TGTGCCAGCAGCCGCCCCGCAGGGAAGAGCAATCAGCCCCAGCATTTT. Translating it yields CASSRPAGKSNQPQHF. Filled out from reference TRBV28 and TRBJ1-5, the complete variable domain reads DVKVTQSSRYLVKRTGEKVFLECVQDMDHENMFWYRQDPGLGLRLIYFSYDVKMKEKGDIPEGYSVSREKKERFSLILESASTNQTSMYLCASSRPAGKSNQPQHFGDGTRLSIL.

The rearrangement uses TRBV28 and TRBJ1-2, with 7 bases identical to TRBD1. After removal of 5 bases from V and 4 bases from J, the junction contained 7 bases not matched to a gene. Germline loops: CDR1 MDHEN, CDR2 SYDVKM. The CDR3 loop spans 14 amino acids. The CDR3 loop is CASSTRQGSYGYTF. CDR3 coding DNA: TGTGCCAGCAGTACGCGACAGGGATCCTATGGCTACACCTTC.

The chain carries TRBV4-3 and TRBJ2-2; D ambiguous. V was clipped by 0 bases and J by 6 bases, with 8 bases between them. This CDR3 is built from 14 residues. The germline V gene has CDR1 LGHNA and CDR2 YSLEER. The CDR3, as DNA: TGCGCCAGCAGCCAAGAGATGGGCCCCGGGGAGCTGTTTTTT. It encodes CASSQEMGPGELFF.

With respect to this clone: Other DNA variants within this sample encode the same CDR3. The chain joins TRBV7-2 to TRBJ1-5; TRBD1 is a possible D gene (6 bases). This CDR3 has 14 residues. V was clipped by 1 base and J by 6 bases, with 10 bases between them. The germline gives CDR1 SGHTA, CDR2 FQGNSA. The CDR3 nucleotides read TGTGCCAGCAGCTTAGGAGGGGGTGGTCAGCCCCAGCATTTT. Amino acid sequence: CASSLGGGGQPQHF. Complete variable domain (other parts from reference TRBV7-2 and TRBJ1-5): GAGVSQSPSNKVTEKGKDVELRCDPISGHTALYWYRQSLGQGLEFLIYFQGNSAPDKSGLPSDRFSAERTGGSVSTLTIQRTQQEDSAVYLCASSLGGGGQPQHFGDGTRLSIL.

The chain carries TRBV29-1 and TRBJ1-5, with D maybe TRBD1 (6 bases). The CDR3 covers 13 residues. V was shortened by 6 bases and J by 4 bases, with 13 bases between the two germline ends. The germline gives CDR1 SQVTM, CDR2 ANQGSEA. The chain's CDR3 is CSVGPGQNQPQHF. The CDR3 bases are TGCAGCGTGGGCCCGGGACAAAATCAGCCCCAGCATTTT.

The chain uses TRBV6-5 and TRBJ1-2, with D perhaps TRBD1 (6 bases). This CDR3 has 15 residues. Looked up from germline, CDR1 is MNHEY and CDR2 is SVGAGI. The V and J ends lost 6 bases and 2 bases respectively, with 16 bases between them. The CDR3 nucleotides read TGTGCCAGCAGCGAGACAACAGGGATAAACTATGGCTACACCTTC. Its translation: CASSETTGINYGYTF.

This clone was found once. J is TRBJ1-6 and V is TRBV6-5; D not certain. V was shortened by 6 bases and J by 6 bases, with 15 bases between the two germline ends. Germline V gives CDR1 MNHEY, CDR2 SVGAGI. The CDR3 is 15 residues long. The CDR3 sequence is CASSDTALTNSPLHF. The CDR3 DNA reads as TGTGCCAGCAGCGACACAGCCCTGACTAATTCACCCCTCCACTTT.

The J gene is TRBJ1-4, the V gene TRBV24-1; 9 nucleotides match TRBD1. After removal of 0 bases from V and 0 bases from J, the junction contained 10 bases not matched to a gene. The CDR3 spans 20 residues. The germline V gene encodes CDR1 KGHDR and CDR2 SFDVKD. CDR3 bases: TGTGCCACCAGTGATTTGCAGGGACAGGGAGGGTCGGCAACTAATGAAAAACTGTTTTTT. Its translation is CATSDLQGQGGSATNEKLFF.

DNA for the CDR3: TGTGCCAGCAGGTACAGGGGGGCTAATGAAAAACTGTTTTTT. Translating gives CASRYRGANEKLFF. The rearrangement links TRBV14 to TRBJ1-4; TRBD1 aligns across 8 bases. CDR3 length: 14 amino acids. Germline loops: CDR1 SGHDN, CDR2 FVKESK. V lost 6 bases and J lost 3; bases outside the gene matches: 3.

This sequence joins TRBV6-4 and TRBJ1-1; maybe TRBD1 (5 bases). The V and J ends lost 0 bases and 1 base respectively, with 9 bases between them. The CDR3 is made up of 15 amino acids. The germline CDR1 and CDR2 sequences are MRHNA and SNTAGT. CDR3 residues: CASSDSPGPNTEAFF. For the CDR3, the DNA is TGTGCCAGCAGTGACTCGCCAGGGCCGAACACTGAAGCTTTCTTT.

CDR3 amino acids: CASSLRTSPLSEQFF. The CDR3 nucleotides read TGTGCCAGCAGCTTAAGGACTAGCCCCCTTAGTGAGCAGTTCTTC. The chain joins TRBV7-6 to TRBJ2-1; 8 bases agree with TRBD2. V shed 2 bases, J shed 9 bases, and the junction held 9 bases outside the gene matches. This CDR3 is built from 15 residues. In germline, CDR1 is SGHVS, CDR2 FNYEAQ.

CDR3 amino acids: CAISDGAGGIGDTQYF. The CDR3 DNA is TGTGCCATCAGTGACGGAGCGGGGGGGATTGGAGATACGCAGTATTTT. The chain is built from TRBV10-3 and TRBJ2-3; TRBD2 matches 10 bases. V dropped 3 bases and J dropped 5; count of bases not matched to a gene: 8. CDR1 and CDR2 from the germline V gene are ENHRY and SYGVKD. The CDR3 spans 16 residues.

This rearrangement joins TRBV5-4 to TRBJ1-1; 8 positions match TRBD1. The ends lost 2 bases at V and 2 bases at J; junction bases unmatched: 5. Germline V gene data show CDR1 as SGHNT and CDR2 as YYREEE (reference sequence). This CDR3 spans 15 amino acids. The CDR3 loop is CASSLGTGGNTEAFF. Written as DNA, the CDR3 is TGTGCCAGCAGCTTAGGGACAGGAGGAAACACTGAAGCTTTCTTT.

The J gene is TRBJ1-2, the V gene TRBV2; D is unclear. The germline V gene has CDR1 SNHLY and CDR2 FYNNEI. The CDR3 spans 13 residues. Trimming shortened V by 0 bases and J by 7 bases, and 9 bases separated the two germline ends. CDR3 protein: CASSEAVGSGYTF. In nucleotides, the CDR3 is TGTGCCAGCAGTGAAGCGGTAGGGAGTGGCTACACCTTC.

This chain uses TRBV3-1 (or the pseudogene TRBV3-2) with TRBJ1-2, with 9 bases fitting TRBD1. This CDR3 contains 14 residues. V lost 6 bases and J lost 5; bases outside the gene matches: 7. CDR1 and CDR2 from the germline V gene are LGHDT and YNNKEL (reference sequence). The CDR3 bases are TGTGCCAGCAGTCGACAGGGGGATGGGTATGGCTACACCTTC. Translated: CASSRQGDGYGYTF.

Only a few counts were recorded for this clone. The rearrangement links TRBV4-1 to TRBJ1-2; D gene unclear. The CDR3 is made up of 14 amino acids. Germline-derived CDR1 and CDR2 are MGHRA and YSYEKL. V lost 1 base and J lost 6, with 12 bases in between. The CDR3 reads CASSQGGLNNGYTF. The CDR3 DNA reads TGCGCCAGCAGCCAAGGTGGCCTTAATAATGGCTACACCTTC.